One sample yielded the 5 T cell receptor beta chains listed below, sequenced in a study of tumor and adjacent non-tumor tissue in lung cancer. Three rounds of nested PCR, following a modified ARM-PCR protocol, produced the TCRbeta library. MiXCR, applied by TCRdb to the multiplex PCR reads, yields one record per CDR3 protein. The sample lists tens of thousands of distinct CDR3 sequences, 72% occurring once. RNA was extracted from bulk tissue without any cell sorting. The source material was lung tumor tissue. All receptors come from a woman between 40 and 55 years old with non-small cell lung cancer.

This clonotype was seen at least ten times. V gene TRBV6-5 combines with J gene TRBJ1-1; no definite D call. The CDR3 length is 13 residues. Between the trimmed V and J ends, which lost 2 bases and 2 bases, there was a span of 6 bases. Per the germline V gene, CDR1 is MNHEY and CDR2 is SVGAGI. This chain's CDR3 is CASSYLRNTEAFF. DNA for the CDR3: TGTGCCAGCAGTTACCTCCGAAACACTGAAGCTTTCTTT.

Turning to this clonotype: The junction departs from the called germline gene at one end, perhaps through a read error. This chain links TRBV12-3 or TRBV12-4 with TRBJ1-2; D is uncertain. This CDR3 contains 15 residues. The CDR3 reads CACSSPKRANYGYTF. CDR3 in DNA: TGTGCCTGCAGTTCCCCCAAGAGAGCTAACTATGGCTACACCTTC.

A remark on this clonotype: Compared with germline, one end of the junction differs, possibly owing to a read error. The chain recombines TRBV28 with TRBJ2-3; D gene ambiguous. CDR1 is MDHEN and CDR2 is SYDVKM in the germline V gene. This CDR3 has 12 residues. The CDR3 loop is CDSSSVLDAQYF. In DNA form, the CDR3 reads TGTGACAGCAGTTCTGTCTTAGATGCGCAGTATTTT.

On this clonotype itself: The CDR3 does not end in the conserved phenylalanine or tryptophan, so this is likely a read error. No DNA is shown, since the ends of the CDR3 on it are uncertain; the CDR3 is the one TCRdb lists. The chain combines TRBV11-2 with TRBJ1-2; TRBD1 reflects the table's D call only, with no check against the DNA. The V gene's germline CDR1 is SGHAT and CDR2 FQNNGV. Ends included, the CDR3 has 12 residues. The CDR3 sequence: CASSFGQAGYTL.

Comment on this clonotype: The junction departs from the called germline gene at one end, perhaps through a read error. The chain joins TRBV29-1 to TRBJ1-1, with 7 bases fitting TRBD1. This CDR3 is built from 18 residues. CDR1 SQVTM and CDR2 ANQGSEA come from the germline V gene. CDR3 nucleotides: TGCAGCGTTGAAGGGGGGTTCAACAGGGGAGAGATTGAGGCTGACGCTTTCTTT. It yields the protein CSVEGGFNRGEIEADAFF.